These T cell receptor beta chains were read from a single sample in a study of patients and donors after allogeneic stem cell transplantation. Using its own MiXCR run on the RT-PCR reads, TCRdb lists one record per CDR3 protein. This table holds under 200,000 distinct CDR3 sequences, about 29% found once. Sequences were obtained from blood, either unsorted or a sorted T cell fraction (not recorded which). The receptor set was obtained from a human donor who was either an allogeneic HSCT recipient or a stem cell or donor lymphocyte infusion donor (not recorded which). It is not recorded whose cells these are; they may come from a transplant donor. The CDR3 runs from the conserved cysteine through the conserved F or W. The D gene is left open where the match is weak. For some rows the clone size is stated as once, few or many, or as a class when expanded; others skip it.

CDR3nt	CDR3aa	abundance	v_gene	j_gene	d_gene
TGCGCCATCTCCCCTGGCGGGAGATACAATGAGCAGTTCTTC	CAISPGGRYNEQFF	-	TRBV10-2	TRBJ2-1	TRBD2
TGCAGTGCTAGAGCCCTCAGGGGGAATTACGAGCAGTACTTC	CSARALRGNYEQYF	few	TRBV20-1	TRBJ2-7	TRBD1
TGTGCCAGCAGTTTTCGGCCTAGCACAGATACGCAGTATTTT	CASSFRPSTDTQYF	-	TRBV28	TRBJ2-3	-
TGTGCCGGACCGGCTCCGGGGCTGTTTTTT	CAGPAPGLFF	-	TRBV7-6	TRBJ1-4	-
TGTGCCAGCAGTAGGGGGCTTACCTACGAGCAGTACTTC	CASSRGLTYEQYF	few	TRBV11-3	TRBJ2-7	TRBD1
TGTGCCAGCAGCCGACCAGGCAGAGGGAACACTGAAGCTTTCTTT	CASSRPGRGNTEAFF	few	TRBV12-3/TRBV12-4	TRBJ1-1	-
TGCAGTGCTAGCCCCCCGGGGTTGTATAATCAGCCCCAGCATTTT	CSASPPGLYNQPQHF	many	TRBV20-1	TRBJ1-5	-
TGTGCCATCGGGACTAGCGGGAGCGATGAGCAGTTCTTC	CAIGTSGSDEQFF	-	TRBV10-3	TRBJ2-1	TRBD2
TGCAGTGCCCCGGGACTAGTTGCCCCGGGCTCCTACGAGCAGTACTTC	CSAPGLVAPGSYEQYF	few	TRBV20-1	TRBJ2-7	TRBD2
TGTGCCAGCAGTGGTGAGGGACAGGGCACAGATACGCAGTATTTT	CASSGEGQGTDTQYF	few	TRBV2	TRBJ2-3	TRBD1
TGTGCCAGCAGTTCTAGCGGTGGATACGAGCAGTACTTC	CASSSSGGYEQYF	few	TRBV6-6	TRBJ2-7	TRBD2
TGTGCCTGGAGCGCGGGACAGAGCTACGAGCAGTACTTC	CAWSAGQSYEQYF	-	TRBV30	TRBJ2-7	-
TGCGCCAGCAGCTTTGAGGGTTCGGACACTGAAGCTTTCTTT	CASSFEGSDTEAFF	-	TRBV5-1	TRBJ1-1	-
TGTGCCACCAGCAGAACTAGCGGGAGGGCAAATGAGCAGTTCTTC	CATSRTSGRANEQFF	-	TRBV15	TRBJ2-1	TRBD2
TGTGCCATCAGTGAGTCGGACAGGAGGGGCAATCAGCCCCAGCATTTT	CAISESDRRGNQPQHF	many	TRBV10-3	TRBJ1-5	TRBD1
TGTGCCAGCAGTTACTTTACGGGGTCTGAGGCCAACGTCCTGACTTTC	CASSYFTGSEANVLTF	once	TRBV6-5	TRBJ2-6	-
TGTGCCAGCAGCTCAAAATGGAATGAAAAACTGTTTTTT	CASSSKWNEKLFF	-	TRBV7-2	TRBJ1-4	-
TGTGCCAGCAGTTTCTCTACAGGGTATGGCTACACCTTC	CASSFSTGYGYTF	-	TRBV27	TRBJ1-2	-
TGCAGTGCTAGAGTGGGGGGTAACTATGGCTACACCTTC	CSARVGGNYGYTF	-	TRBV20-1	TRBJ1-2	-
TGTGCCAGCAACGTGGTAGAGCGCTACGAGCAGTACTTC	CASNVVERYEQYF	-	TRBV2	TRBJ2-7	-
TGCAGTGCTAGGGAGGAGGTAGCGGGAGCCAACAACGAGCAGTTCTTC	CSAREEVAGANNEQFF	-	TRBV20-1	TRBJ2-1	TRBD2
TGCAGCGTTGAGGGCTACAGAGATGGCTACACCTTC	CSVEGYRDGYTF	-	TRBV29-1	TRBJ1-2	-
TGTGCCAGCAGACTCCTGACCGAGTCTGAAGCTTTCTTT	CASRLLTESEAFF	few	TRBV28	TRBJ1-1	-
TGTGCCAGCAGTTTCCCTTGGGACGGCAATCAGCCCCAGCATTTT	CASSFPWDGNQPQHF	many	TRBV6-2/TRBV6-3	TRBJ1-5	-
TGCAACGGACGGAGAGAGGGTAATGAAAAACTGTTTTTT	CNGRREGNEKLFF	few	TRBV29-1	TRBJ1-4	-
TGTGCCACCAGCAGAGATTATGGACCCCTGGCGCTACTCAACTATGGCTACACCTTC	CATSRDYGPLALLNYGYTF	few	TRBV15	TRBJ1-2	-
TGTGCCAGCAGAGGGACAGGCCATAGCAATCAGCCCCAGCATTTT	CASRGTGHSNQPQHF	-	TRBV2	TRBJ1-5	TRBD1
TGTGCCAGCAGTTTAGCTTACCAGGTTGAAGCTTTCTTT	CASSLAYQVEAFF	few	TRBV27	TRBJ1-1	-
TGTGCCAGCAGTTCTAGCGGGAGAAAGACCCAGTACTTC	CASSSSGRKTQYF	-	TRBV5-6	TRBJ2-5	TRBD2
TGCAGTGCTGGACCGATGACTAGCGGGTGGAACAATGAGCAGTTCTTC	CSAGPMTSGWNNEQFF	few	TRBV20-1	TRBJ2-1	TRBD2
TGCGCCAGCAGCCAATTCTGGACAGCCAGGGCGAGGGTTCACACTGAAGCTTTCTTT	CASSQFWTARARVHTEAFF	-	TRBV4-3	TRBJ1-1	-
TGTGCCAGCAGTTATGGACACCTTAGCAATCAGCCCCAGCATTTT	CASSYGHLSNQPQHF	medium-sized	TRBV12-3/TRBV12-4	TRBJ1-5	-
TGTGCCAGCAGCCCTACCCGGGCCAACTATGGCTACACCTTC	CASSPTRANYGYTF	-	TRBV6-5	TRBJ1-2	-
TGTGCCAGCAGTGAATATCATAACTATGGCTACACCTTC	CASSEYHNYGYTF	many	TRBV25-1	TRBJ1-2	-
TGCAGTGCTAGAGACCCCCCGTTC	CSARDPPF	-	TRBV20-1	TRBJ2-1	-
TGCGCCAGCAGTGAGTTGGCCGAAGATTCACCCCTCCACTTT	CASSELAEDSPLHF	few	TRBV10-1	TRBJ1-6	-
TGTGCCAGCAGTTTCTCTGATGCGAACACTGAAGCTTTCTTT	CASSFSDANTEAFF	-	TRBV6-5	TRBJ1-1	-
TGCGCCAGCAGCCCCCGTTGGTCCGCAACTAATGAAAAACTGTTTTTT	CASSPRWSATNEKLFF	few	TRBV4-3	TRBJ1-4	-
TGCAGTGTAACGGGACAGCTGAATAGTCAGCCCCAGCATTTT	CSVTGQLNSQPQHF	many	TRBV20-1	TRBJ1-5	TRBD1
TGTGCCAGCAGCTCGTCGGCGGGGGCGTTTTACGAGCAGTACTTC	CASSSSAGAFYEQYF	few	TRBV7-9	TRBJ2-7	-
TGCGCCAGCAGCCAAGAGGGGCTGGGGGGCTACACCTTC	CASSQEGLGGYTF	-	TRBV4-3	TRBJ1-2	-
TGCAGTGCCCTACGGACTAGCGGATCCTACAATGAGCAGTTCTTC	CSALRTSGSYNEQFF	-	TRBV20-1	TRBJ2-1	TRBD2
TGTGCCAGCAGTGAAATTCCCAAGTCAGGGTACACCGGGGAGCTGTTTTTT	CASSEIPKSGYTGELFF	-	TRBV25-1	TRBJ2-2	-
TGCAGCGTTGGGACTAGCGGGCCATACGAGCAGTACTTC	CSVGTSGPYEQYF	-	TRBV29-1	TRBJ2-7	TRBD2
TGTGCCAGCAGGGCCCCGGTTTGGACTGGTTCAATGGGCTACACCTTC	CASRAPVWTGSMGYTF	few	TRBV27	TRBJ1-2	-
TGTGCCAGCAGTTTAATAGGGTGGGGCTACACCTTC	CASSLIGWGYTF	once	TRBV12-3/TRBV12-4	TRBJ1-2	-
TGTGCCAGCAGTTTATTTCTGGGGGCCGACGAGCAGTACTTC	CASSLFLGADEQYF	-	TRBV12-3/TRBV12-4	TRBJ2-7	-
TGTGCCAGCAGTTACCATAGCGGGAGAGTCGATGAGCAGTTCTTC	CASSYHSGRVDEQFF	-	TRBV27	TRBJ2-1	TRBD2
TGCAGCGCTTGGGTAGACAATGAGCAGTTCTTC	CSAWVDNEQFF	once	TRBV29-1	TRBJ2-1	-
TGCAGTGCTCGCCGGCCCGCAGATACGCAGTATTTT	CSARRPADTQYF	few	TRBV20-1	TRBJ2-3	-